The rows below give T cell receptor beta chains drawn from one sample of a study of circulating and synovial CD4+ cells in juvenile arthritis. Profiling relied on immunoSEQ multiplex PCR, and the TCRdb table lists in-frame clones only, not all of them. The table records over 15,000 clones, around 91% of them present only once. The sequenced sample was CD4+ T cells from blood. The receptors shown here come from a human donor with juvenile idiopathic arthritis. The CDR3 runs from the conserved cysteine through the conserved F or W. The D gene is left open where the match is weak. Clone size, where shown, is once, few, many, or a class for clones that have expanded.

d_call	clone_size	cdr3_length	j_call	v_call	cdr3_nt	cdr3_aa
.	once	15	TRBJ1-5	TRBV30	TGTGCCTGGAGTGTAGGGAGCCTTCCCAATCAGCCCCAGCATTTT	CAWSVGSLPNQPQHF
TRBD2	.	16	TRBJ2-5	TRBV5-6	TGTGCCAGCAGCTTACAACTAGCGGGGGGTCAGGAGACCCAGTACTTC	CASSLQLAGGQETQYF
.	.	13	TRBJ2-1	TRBV29-1	TGCAGCGCCACCACGGGAGACTACAATGAGCAGTTCTTC	CSATTGDYNEQFF
.	.	13	TRBJ2-7	TRBV27	TGTGCCAGCAGCCGCAGGTCCCCCTACGAGCAGTACTTC	CASSRRSPYEQYF
.	.	16	TRBJ1-6	TRBV11-2	TGTGCCAGCAGCTTAGGTAACAGAGAGAAAAATTCCCCCCTCCACTTT	CASSLGNREKNSPLHF
TRBD2	.	17	TRBJ2-3	TRBV29-1	TGCAGCGTCGGGATTCGGAGCGGGACTACCCGCACAGATACGCAGTATTTT	CSVGIRSGTTRTDTQYF
TRBD2	.	14	TRBJ2-7	TRBV29-1	TGCAGCGTTGAAGATCCAAGCGGGGGGTACGAGCAGTACTTC	CSVEDPSGGYEQYF
.	.	11	TRBJ1-2	TRBV20-1	TGCAGTGCCGAATGGGGGGATGGCTACACCTTC	CSAEWGDGYTF
.	once	15	TRBJ2-7	TRBV7-2	TGTGCCAGCAGCCAACGTGGGGGCAGGGATGGCGAGCAGTACTTC	CASSQRGGRDGEQYF
.	.	15	TRBJ2-1	TRBV14	TGTGCCAGCAGCCAAGCCGGGACTTACTACAATGAGCAGTTCTTC	CASSQAGTYYNEQFF
TRBD1	.	15	TRBJ2-7	TRBV9	TGTGCCAGCAGCGTAGTTGGGAGACAGGGCGACGAGCAGTACTTC	CASSVVGRQGDEQYF
TRBD1	.	18	TRBJ2-5	TRBV11-2	TGTGCCAGCAGCCACCAGTGGTCCAAGAGGGGACAGACAGAGACCCAGTACTTC	CASSHQWSKRGQTETQYF
TRBD1	.	14	TRBJ2-2	TRBV5-1	TGCGCCAGCCGACAGGGGACGGACACCGGGGAGCTGTTTTTT	CASRQGTDTGELFF
TRBD2	once	13	TRBJ2-3	TRBV5-1	TGCGCCAGCAGCTGGGAGGGGCCAGATACGCAGTATTTT	CASSWEGPDTQYF
.	.	13	TRBJ2-2	TRBV5-1	TGCGCCAGCAGCTTCTTGGCTACCGGGGAGCTGTTTTTT	CASSFLATGELFF
.	.	16	TRBJ2-6	TRBV10-3	TGTGCCATCAGTGAGGCGGGGAACTCTGGGGCCAACGTCCTGACTTTC	CAISEAGNSGANVLTF
TRBD1	.	17	TRBJ1-2	TRBV28	TGTGCCAGCAGCGCGGGGTCACAGGGGGCGCTTGGCCAGGGCTACACCTTC	CASSAGSQGALGQGYTF
TRBD2	.	16	TRBJ2-4	TRBV7-2	TGTGCCAGCAGCTCTCAGACTAGCGGTGACAAAAACATTCAGTACTTC	CASSSQTSGDKNIQYF
TRBD1	.	16	TRBJ2-3	TRBV9	TGTGCCAGCAGCGTCGGACCCTTGACAGGGGGAGATACGCAGTATTTT	CASSVGPLTGGDTQYF
TRBD1	.	15	TRBJ1-2	TRBV30	TGTGCCTGGAGCGATGGGGACAGGGGGGTGGGTGGCTACACCTTC	CAWSDGDRGVGGYTF
TRBD1	.	13	TRBJ1-5	TRBV14	TGTGCCAGCAGCCAGACAGGGAATCAGCCCCAGCATTTT	CASSQTGNQPQHF
.	.	14	TRBJ1-6	TRBV15	TGTGCCACCAGACCACAGGTGGAAAATTCACCCCTCCACTTT	CATRPQVENSPLHF
TRBD2	once	15	TRBJ2-3	TRBV7-8	TGTGCCAGCAGCTTTCGAGCGGGAGGGGGGGATACGCAGTATTTT	CASSFRAGGGDTQYF